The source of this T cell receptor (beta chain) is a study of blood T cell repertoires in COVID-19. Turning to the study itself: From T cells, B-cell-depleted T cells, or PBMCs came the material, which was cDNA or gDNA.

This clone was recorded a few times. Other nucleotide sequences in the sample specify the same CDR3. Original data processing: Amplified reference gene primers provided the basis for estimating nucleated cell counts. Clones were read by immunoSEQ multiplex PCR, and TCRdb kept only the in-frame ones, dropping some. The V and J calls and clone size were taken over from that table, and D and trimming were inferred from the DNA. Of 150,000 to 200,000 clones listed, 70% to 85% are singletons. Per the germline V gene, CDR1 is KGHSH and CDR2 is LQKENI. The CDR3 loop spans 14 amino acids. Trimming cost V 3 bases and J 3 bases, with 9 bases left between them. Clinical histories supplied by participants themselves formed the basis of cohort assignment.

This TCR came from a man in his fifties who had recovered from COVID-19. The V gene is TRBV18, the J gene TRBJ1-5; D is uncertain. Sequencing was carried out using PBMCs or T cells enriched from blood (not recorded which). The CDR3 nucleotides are TGTGCCAGCTCACCCGGGAGGGACAATCAGCCCCAGCATTTT. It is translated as CASSPGRDNQPQHF. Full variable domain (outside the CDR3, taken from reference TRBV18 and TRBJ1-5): NAGVMQNPRHLVRRRGQEARLRCSPMKGHSHVYWYRQLPEEGLKFMVYLQKENIIDESGMPKERFSAEFPKEGPSILRIQQVVRGDSAAYFCASSPGRDNQPQHFGDGTRLSIL.